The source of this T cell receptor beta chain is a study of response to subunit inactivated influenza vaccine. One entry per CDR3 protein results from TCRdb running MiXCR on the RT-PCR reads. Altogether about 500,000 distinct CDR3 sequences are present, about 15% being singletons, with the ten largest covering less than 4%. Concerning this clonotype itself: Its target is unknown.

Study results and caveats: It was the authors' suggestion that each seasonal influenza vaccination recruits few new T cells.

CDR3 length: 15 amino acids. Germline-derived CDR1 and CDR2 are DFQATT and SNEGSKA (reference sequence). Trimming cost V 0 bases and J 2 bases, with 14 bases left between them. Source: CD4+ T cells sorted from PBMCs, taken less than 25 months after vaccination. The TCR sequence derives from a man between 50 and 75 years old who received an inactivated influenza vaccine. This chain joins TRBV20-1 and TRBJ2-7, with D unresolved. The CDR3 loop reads CSARDPAGSTYEQYF. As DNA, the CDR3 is TGCAGTGCTAGAGATCCTGCAGGATCGACCTACGAGCAGTACTTC.